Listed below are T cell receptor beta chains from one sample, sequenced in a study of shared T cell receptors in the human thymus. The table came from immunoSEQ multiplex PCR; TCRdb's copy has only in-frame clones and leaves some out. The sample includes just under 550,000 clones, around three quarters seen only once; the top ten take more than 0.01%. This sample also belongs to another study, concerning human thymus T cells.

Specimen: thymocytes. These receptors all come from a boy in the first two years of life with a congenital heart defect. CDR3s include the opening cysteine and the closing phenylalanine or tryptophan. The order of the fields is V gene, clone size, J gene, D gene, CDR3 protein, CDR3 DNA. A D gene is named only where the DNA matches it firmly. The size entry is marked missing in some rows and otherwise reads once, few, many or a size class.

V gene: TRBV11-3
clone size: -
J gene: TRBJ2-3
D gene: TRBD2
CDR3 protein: CASSLEPTGGPTDTQYF
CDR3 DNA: TGTGCCAGCAGCTTAGAGCCAACGGGAGGGCCAACAGATACGCAGTATTTT

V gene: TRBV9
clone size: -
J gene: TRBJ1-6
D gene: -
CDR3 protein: CASSVRGLNSPLHF
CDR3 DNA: TGTGCCAGCAGCGTCCGTGGGCTTAATTCACCCCTCCACTTT

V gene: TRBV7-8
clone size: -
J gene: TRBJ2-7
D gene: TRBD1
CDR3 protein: CASSLGTGGVAYEQYF
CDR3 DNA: TGTGCCAGCAGCTTAGGGACAGGGGGGGTTGCCTACGAGCAGTACTTC

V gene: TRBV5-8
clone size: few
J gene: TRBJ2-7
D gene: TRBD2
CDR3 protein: CASSQLAGEVHEQYF
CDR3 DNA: TGTGCCAGCAGCCAGTTGGCGGGAGAGGTCCACGAGCAGTACTTC

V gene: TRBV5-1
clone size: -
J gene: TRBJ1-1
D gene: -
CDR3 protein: CASSFLGVENTEAFF
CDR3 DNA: TGCGCCAGCAGCTTTCTGGGCGTGGAGAACACTGAAGCTTTCTTT

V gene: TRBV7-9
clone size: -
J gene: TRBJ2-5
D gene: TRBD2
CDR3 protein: CASSPGLAGGAGETQYF
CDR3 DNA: TGTGCCAGCAGCCCGGGACTAGCGGGAGGGGCCGGTGAGACCCAGTACTTC

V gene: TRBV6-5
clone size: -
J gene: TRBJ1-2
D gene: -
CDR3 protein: CASSYSYRDYGYTF
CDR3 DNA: TGTGCCAGCAGTTACTCGTACAGGGACTATGGCTACACCTTC

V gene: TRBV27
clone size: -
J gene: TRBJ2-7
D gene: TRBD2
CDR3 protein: CASSHGRTSGYEQYF
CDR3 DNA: TGTGCCAGCAGTCACGGAAGGACTAGCGGCTACGAGCAGTACTTC

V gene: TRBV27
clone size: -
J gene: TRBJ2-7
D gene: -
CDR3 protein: CASSLSKEQGLYEQYF
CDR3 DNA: TGTGCCAGCAGTTTATCGAAGGAGCAGGGGCTCTACGAGCAGTACTTC

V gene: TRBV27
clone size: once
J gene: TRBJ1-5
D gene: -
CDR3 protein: CASSPTLDQPQHF
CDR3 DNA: TGTGCCAGCAGTCCTACCCTAGATCAGCCCCAGCATTTT

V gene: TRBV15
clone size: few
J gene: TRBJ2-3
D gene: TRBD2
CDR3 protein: CATSSHLPSGHTDTQYF
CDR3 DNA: TGTGCCACCAGCAGCCACCTTCCTAGCGGCCACACAGATACGCAGTATTTT

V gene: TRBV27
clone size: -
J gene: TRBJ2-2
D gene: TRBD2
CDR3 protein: CASSLPGLAGGTGELFF
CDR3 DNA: TGTGCCAGCAGTTTACCCGGACTAGCGGGGGGGACCGGGGAGCTGTTTTTT

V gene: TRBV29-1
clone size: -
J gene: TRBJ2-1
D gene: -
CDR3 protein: CSVERGYLGGRGNEQFF
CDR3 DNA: TGCAGCGTTGAACGTGGCTACTTGGGGGGGAGGGGGAATGAGCAGTTCTTC

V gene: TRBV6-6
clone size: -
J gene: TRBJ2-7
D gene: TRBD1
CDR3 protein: CASSYSTGQGKGEQYF
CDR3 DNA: TGTGCCAGCAGTTACTCGACGGGACAGGGGAAGGGCGAGCAGTACTTC

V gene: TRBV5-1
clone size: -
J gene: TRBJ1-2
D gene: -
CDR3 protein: CASSSGQFLYGYTF
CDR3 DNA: TGCGCCAGCAGCTCTGGACAGTTCCTCTATGGCTACACCTTC

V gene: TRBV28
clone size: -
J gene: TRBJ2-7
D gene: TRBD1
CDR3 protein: CASSFPLRQGDHEQYF
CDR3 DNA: TGTGCCAGCAGTTTCCCCCTTAGACAGGGGGACCACGAGCAGTACTTC

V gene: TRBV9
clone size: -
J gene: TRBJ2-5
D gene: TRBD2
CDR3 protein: CASSTSWTSGRPWYQETQYF
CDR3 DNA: TGTGCCAGCAGCACATCTTGGACTAGCGGGAGGCCATGGTACCAAGAGACCCAGTACTTC

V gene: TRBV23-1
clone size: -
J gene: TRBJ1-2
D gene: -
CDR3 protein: CASSLSRANYGYTF
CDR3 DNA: TGCGCCAGCAGTCTGTCCCGAGCTAACTATGGCTACACCTTC

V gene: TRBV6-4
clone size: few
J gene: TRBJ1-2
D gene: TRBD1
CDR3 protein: CASSDLDLSTGGICGYTF
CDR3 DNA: TGTGCCAGCAGTGACCTGGACCTATCGACAGGGGGAATATGTGGCTACACCTTC

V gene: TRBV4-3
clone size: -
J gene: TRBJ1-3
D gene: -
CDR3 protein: CASSQRAEQESSGNTIYF
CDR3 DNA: TGCGCCAGCAGCCAGCGCGCGGAACAGGAGAGCTCTGGAAACACCATATATTTT

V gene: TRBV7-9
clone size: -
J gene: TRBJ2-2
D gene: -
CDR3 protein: CASSPSRGGPSGELFF
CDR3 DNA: TGTGCCAGCAGCCCGTCACGGGGAGGACCTTCCGGGGAGCTGTTTTTT

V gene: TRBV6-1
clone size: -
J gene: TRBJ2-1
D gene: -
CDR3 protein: CASSQDRSRGLYNEQFF
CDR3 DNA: TGTGCCAGCAGTCAAGACAGGTCTCGGGGGTTGTACAATGAGCAGTTCTTC

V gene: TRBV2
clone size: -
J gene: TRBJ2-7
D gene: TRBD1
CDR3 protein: CASRRQGAPDEQYF
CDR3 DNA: TGTGCCAGCAGGCGACAGGGGGCGCCAGACGAGCAGTACTTC

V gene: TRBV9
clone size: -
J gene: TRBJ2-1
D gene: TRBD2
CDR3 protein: CASSVASGLATDEQFF
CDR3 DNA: TGTGCCAGCAGCGTAGCTTCGGGACTAGCTACGGATGAGCAGTTCTTC

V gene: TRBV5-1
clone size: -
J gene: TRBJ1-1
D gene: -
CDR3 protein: CASSPWGRGPPGTEAFF
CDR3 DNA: TGCGCCAGCAGCCCTTGGGGCAGGGGCCCACCGGGCACTGAAGCTTTCTTT

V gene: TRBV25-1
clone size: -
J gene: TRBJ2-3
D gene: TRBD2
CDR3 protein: CASSECRSGGPPDTQYF
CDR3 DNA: TGTGCCAGCAGTGAATGTCGGTCGGGAGGGCCCCCAGATACGCAGTATTTT

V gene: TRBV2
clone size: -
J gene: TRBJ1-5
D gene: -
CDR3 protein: CASIGAGQPQHF
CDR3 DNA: TGTGCCAGCATTGGGGCTGGACAGCCCCAGCATTTT

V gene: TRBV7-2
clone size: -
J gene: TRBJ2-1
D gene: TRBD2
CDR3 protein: CASSLTRAGVVSYNEQFF
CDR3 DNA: TGTGCCAGCAGCTTAACCCGGGCGGGAGTGGTTTCCTACAATGAGCAGTTCTTC

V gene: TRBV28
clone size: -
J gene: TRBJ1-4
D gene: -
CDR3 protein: CASSPPVWGEATNEKLFF
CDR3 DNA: TGTGCCAGCAGTCCCCCCGTCTGGGGGGAAGCAACTAATGAAAAACTGTTTTTT

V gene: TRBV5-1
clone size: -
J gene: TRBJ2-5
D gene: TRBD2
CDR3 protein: CASSFYSGRAGRGETQYF
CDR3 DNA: TGCGCCAGCAGCTTTTATAGCGGGAGGGCCGGGAGGGGAGAGACCCAGTACTTC

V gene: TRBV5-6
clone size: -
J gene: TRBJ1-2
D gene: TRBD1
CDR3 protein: CASSLRDRGNYGYTF
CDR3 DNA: TGTGCCAGCAGCTTAAGGGACAGGGGCAACTATGGCTACACCTTC

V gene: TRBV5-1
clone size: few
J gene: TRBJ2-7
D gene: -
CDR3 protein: CASSLAEGSYEQYF
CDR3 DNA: TGCGCCAGCAGCTTGGCCGAGGGATCCTACGAGCAGTACTTC

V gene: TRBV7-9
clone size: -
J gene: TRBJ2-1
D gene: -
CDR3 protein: CASSPLGGLLGEQFF
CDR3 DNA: TGTGCCAGCAGCCCCCTGGGAGGACTCCTGGGTGAGCAGTTCTTC

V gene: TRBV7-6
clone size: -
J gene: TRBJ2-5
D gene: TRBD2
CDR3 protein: CASSLAGGGSLDQYF
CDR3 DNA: TGTGCCAGCAGCTTAGCCGGGGGGGGCAGCTTGGACCAGTACTTC

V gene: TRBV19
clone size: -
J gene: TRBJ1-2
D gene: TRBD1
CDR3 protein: CASSSRDRPYGYTF
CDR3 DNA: TGTGCCAGTAGTAGCCGGGACAGGCCCTATGGCTACACCTTC

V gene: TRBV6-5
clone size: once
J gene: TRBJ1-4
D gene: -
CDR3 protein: CASSPRSGKLFF
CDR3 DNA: TGTGCCAGCAGTCCCCGGTCCGGAAAACTGTTTTTT

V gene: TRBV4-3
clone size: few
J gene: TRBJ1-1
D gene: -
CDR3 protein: CASSQDRRIGDTEAFF
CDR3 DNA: TGCGCCAGCAGCCAAGATCGGCGGATCGGGGACACTGAAGCTTTCTTT

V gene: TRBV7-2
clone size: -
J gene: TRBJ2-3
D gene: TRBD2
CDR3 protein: CASSPRFPPSGSTDTQYF
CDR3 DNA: TGTGCCAGCAGCCCCCGATTCCCGCCTAGCGGGAGCACAGATACGCAGTATTTT

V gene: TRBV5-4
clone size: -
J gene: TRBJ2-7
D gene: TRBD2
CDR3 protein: CASSQVGGLAGGHSYEQYF
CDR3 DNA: TGTGCCAGCAGCCAAGTTGGCGGGCTAGCGGGAGGTCATTCCTACGAGCAGTACTTC

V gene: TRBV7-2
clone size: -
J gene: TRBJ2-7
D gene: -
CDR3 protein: CASSLDPGKGEQYF
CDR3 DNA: TGTGCCAGCAGCTTAGACCCAGGGAAAGGCGAGCAGTACTTC

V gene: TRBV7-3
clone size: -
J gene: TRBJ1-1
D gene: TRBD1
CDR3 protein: CASSSAGTVIMNTEAFF
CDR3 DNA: TGTGCCAGCAGCTCCGCCGGGACAGTAATTATGAACACTGAAGCTTTCTTT

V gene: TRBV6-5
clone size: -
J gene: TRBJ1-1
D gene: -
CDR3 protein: CASRLLSGVSTEAFF
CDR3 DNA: TGTGCCAGCAGGCTACTTTCAGGGGTTAGCACTGAAGCTTTCTTT

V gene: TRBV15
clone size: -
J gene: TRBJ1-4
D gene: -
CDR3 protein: CATSRNRKGDEKLFF
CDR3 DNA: TGTGCCACCAGCAGGAACAGGAAGGGTGACGAAAAACTGTTTTTT

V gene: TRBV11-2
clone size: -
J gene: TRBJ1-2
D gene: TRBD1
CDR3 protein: CASSLDESRGHVGYTF
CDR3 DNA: TGTGCCAGCAGCTTAGATGAGAGCAGGGGGCACGTTGGCTACACCTTC

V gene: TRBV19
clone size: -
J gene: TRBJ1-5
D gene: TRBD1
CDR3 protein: CASSIGRTGQGATYSNQPQHF
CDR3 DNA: TGTGCCAGTAGTATCGGGAGGACGGGACAGGGGGCCACTTATAGCAATCAGCCCCAGCATTTT

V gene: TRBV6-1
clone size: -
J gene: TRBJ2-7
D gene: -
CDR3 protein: CASRDYRDGLYEQYF
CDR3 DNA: TGTGCCAGCAGGGATTACAGGGATGGTCTCTACGAGCAGTACTTC

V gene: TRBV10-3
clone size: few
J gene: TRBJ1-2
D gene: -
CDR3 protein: CAIRRAYYGYTF
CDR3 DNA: TGTGCCATCAGGCGGGCCTACTATGGCTACACCTTC

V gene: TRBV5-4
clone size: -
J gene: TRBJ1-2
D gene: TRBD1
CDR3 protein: CASGYPTGGGYGYTF
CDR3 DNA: TGTGCCAGCGGCTATCCCACAGGGGGCGGGTATGGCTACACCTTC

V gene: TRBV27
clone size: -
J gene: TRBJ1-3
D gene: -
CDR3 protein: CASSLRWYPRSSGNTIYF
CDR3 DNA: TGTGCCAGCAGTTTACGGTGGTACCCTCGAAGCTCTGGAAACACCATATATTTT

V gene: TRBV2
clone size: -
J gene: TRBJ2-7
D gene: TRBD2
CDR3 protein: CASSRLRTSGRYYEQYF
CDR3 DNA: TGTGCCAGCAGCCGCCTTAGAACTAGCGGGAGGTATTACGAGCAGTACTTC

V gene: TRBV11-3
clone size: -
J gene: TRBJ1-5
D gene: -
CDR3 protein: CASSPGAGRSNQPQHF
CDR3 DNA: TGTGCCAGCAGTCCGGGAGCAGGGCGAAGCAATCAGCCCCAGCATTTT

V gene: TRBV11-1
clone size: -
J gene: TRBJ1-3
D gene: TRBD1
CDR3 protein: CASSPDRGGNTIYF
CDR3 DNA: TGTGCCAGCAGCCCGGACAGGGGAGGAAACACCATATATTTT